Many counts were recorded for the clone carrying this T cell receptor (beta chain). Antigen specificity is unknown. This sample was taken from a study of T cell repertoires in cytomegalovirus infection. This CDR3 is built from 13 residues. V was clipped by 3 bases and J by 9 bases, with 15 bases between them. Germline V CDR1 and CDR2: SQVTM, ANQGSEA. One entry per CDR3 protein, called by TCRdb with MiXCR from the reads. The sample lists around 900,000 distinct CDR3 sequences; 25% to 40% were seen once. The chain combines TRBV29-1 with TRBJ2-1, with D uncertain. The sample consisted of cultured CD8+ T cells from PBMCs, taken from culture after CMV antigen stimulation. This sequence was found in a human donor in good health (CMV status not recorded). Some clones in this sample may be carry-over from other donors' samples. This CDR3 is CSVDPRVFGEQFF. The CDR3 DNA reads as TGCAGCGTTGACCCAAGAGTATTCGGTGAGCAGTTCTTC.